The entry below gives a single T cell receptor (beta chain) sequence along with its context. Its antigen is not known. The V gene's germline CDR1 is SGHVS and CDR2 FNYEAQ. This CDR3 comprises 15 residues. Deletions cut 5 bases from V and 6 bases from J, with 20 bases between. The data originate from a study of chemoradiotherapy in HPV16-positive cancers. Study at large: Candidate HPV-specific T-cell clones and common TCR motifs came from functional assays in a couple of HPV16-positive patients. Study-level results: During treatment, candidate HPV-specific clones and E7-related motifs expanded in tumor.

Clones were read by immunoSEQ multiplex PCR, and TCRdb kept only the in-frame ones, dropping some. The sample lists over 6,500 clones, 60% to 80% seen once, with around 5.5% in the top ten. Samples were taken several times over chemoradiotherapy. The chain uses TRBV7-6 and TRBJ2-7; no reliable D call. The specimen comprised tumor tissue, sampled from a patient who underwent chemoradiotherapy. The TCR sequence derives from a human donor with HPV-associated anogenital cancer. The CDR3 here is CASSKEPTSGSEQYF. CDR3 bases: TGTGCCAGCAGCAAAGAGCCCACGAGTGGTAGCGAGCAGTACTTC.